This TCR beta chain comes out of a study of control samples from healthy donors and cancer patients. The data were produced by immunoSEQ multiplex PCR, yet TCRdb's version contains in-frame clones alone and is incomplete. The sample comprises 20,000 to 30,000 clones, around 86% of which are singletons, and less than 30% rests with the top ten. The V gene lost 8 bases and the J gene lost 8 bases, with 9 bases spanning the gap. Germline CDR1 and CDR2: SNHLY and FYNNEI. This CDR3 has 11 residues. This sequence was found in a man in his 60s with colorectal cancer. The V call is TRBV2, the J call TRBJ1-4; TRBD1 is a possible D gene (5 bases). Sample: PBMCs. CDR3: CASQGEEKLFF. In DNA, the CDR3 is TGTGCCAGCCAAGGGGAGGAAAAACTGTTTTTT.